Listed below are T cell receptor beta chains from one sample, sequenced in a study of T-cell reconstitution after alpha-beta-depleted transplantation in children. From the PCR reads, TCRdb called clonotypes with MiXCR, one entry per CDR3 protein. The sample yields approximately 1,000,000 distinct CDR3 sequences, roughly 31% seen once. Specimen: PBMCs, mostly from graft donor cells, collected 360 days after TCRalphabeta/CD19-depleted stem cell transplant. The receptor source for this set is a boy in the first two years of life who had a stem cell transplant for SCID, so the T cells may come from the graft donor. Each CDR3 is given with its conserved first and last residue. The D gene is left open where the match is weak. A row's size may be missing; if present it is once, few, many or a size class.

length: 21
D: TRBD2
size: .
V: TRBV11-3
J: TRBJ2-3
DNA: TGTGCCAGCAGCTCACCCAGGCGACTAGCGGGGGGGCGGTGGGGCACAGATACGCAGTATTTT
CDR3: CASSSPRRLAGGRWGTDTQYF

length: 13
D: .
size: .
V: TRBV9
J: TRBJ2-1
DNA: TGTGCCAGCAGCGTAGGCCCGGACAATGAGCAGTTCTTC
CDR3: CASSVGPDNEQFF

length: 14
D: .
size: many
V: TRBV5-6
J: TRBJ2-3
DNA: TGTGCCAGCAGCTTGGTCCGCACCACAGATACGCAGTATTTT
CDR3: CASSLVRTTDTQYF

length: 12
D: .
size: few
V: TRBV3-1
J: TRBJ2-7
DNA: TGTGCCAGCAGCCAACCAGGCTACGAGCAGTACTTC
CDR3: CASSQPGYEQYF

length: 14
D: .
size: .
V: TRBV2
J: TRBJ2-4
DNA: TGTGCCAGCAGAGAGACACTAGCCAAAAACATTCAGTACTTC
CDR3: CASRETLAKNIQYF

length: 14
D: .
size: many
V: TRBV9
J: TRBJ2-7
DNA: TGTGCCAGCAGCGTAGGGGGCCTCTCCTACGAGCAGTACTTC
CDR3: CASSVGGLSYEQYF

length: 15
D: .
size: .
V: TRBV4-1
J: TRBJ2-7
DNA: TGCGCCAGCAGCCAAGTACCAGTGGGACCTTACGAGCAGTACTTC
CDR3: CASSQVPVGPYEQYF

length: 14
D: .
size: few
V: TRBV18
J: TRBJ2-1
DNA: TGTGCCAGCTCACCAATTGGAGGGGCCGATGAGCAGTTCTTC
CDR3: CASSPIGGADEQFF

length: 15
D: TRBD1
size: .
V: TRBV7-2
J: TRBJ2-7
DNA: TGTGCCAGCAGCTTAAGGGACAGGATATCCTACGAGCAGTACTTC
CDR3: CASSLRDRISYEQYF

length: 14
D: .
size: few
V: TRBV5-6
J: TRBJ2-5
DNA: TGTGCCAGCAGCTTGACTAGATACCAAGAGACCCAGTACTTC
CDR3: CASSLTRYQETQYF

length: 17
D: TRBD1
size: .
V: TRBV15
J: TRBJ2-2
DNA: TGTGCCACCAGCAGATCCGCCCGGACAGGGCTCCCTGGGGAGCTGTTTTTT
CDR3: CATSRSARTGLPGELFF

length: 15
D: .
size: few
V: TRBV6-5
J: TRBJ1-4
DNA: TGTGCCAGCAGTCACGGGGTCGTGCCCAGTGAAAAACTGTTTTTT
CDR3: CASSHGVVPSEKLFF

length: 13
D: .
size: .
V: TRBV6-1
J: TRBJ1-1
DNA: TGTGCCAGCAAGCGGGCCGCCGGGACTGAAGCTTTCTTT
CDR3: CASKRAAGTEAFF

length: 15
D: TRBD1
size: few
V: TRBV6-2/TRBV6-3
J: TRBJ2-1
DNA: TGTGCCAGCAGCTCGGACAGGGGAATGGACAATGAGCAGTTCTTC
CDR3: CASSSDRGMDNEQFF

length: 15
D: TRBD1
size: .
V: TRBV6-5
J: TRBJ2-1
DNA: TGTGCCAGCAGTTTCACAAGACAGGGGTGGAATGAGCAGTTCTTC
CDR3: CASSFTRQGWNEQFF

length: 15
D: TRBD1
size: .
V: TRBV20-1
J: TRBJ1-5
DNA: TGCAGTGCTAGAGGAGGGACAGCGACAATCATGCCCCAGCATTTT
CDR3: CSARGGTATIMPQHF

length: 16
D: TRBD2
size: .
V: TRBV28
J: TRBJ2-1
DNA: TGTGCCAGCAGTGGGGTCGAGCGGGGGGGCAGAAATGAGCAGTTCTTC
CDR3: CASSGVERGGRNEQFF

length: 13
D: .
size: .
V: TRBV7-2
J: TRBJ2-5
DNA: TGTGCCAGCAGCTTAGCCACTATGGAGACCCAGTACTTC
CDR3: CASSLATMETQYF

length: 16
D: .
size: few
V: TRBV5-1
J: TRBJ1-1
DNA: TGCGCCAGCAGTAACAGGAGGCTTAGCGAGAACACTGAAGCTTTCTTT
CDR3: CASSNRRLSENTEAFF

length: 17
D: .
size: .
V: TRBV5-6
J: TRBJ2-3
DNA: TGTGCCAGCAGCTTGGTGTTTAATATCCCTGACACAGATACGCAGTATTTT
CDR3: CASSLVFNIPDTDTQYF

length: 15
D: .
size: .
V: TRBV7-4
J: TRBJ2-5
DNA: TGTGCCAGCAGCCCAACCTTAGACCCGGAGGAGACCCAGTACTTC
CDR3: CASSPTLDPEETQYF

length: 12
D: .
size: .
V: TRBV28
J: TRBJ2-7
DNA: TGTGCCAGCAGTTATAGTCATTACGAGCAGTACTTC
CDR3: CASSYSHYEQYF

length: 19
D: .
size: .
V: TRBV28
J: TRBJ1-1
DNA: TGTGCCAGCAGTTTAAGTAGGGCAAGGGTCCGCCTGGGGAACACTGAAGCTTTCTTT
CDR3: CASSLSRARVRLGNTEAFF

length: 15
D: .
size: many
V: TRBV7-9
J: TRBJ1-1
DNA: TGTGCCAGCAGCCCCGGTTGGGGGGGAGGCACTGAAGCTTTCTTT
CDR3: CASSPGWGGGTEAFF